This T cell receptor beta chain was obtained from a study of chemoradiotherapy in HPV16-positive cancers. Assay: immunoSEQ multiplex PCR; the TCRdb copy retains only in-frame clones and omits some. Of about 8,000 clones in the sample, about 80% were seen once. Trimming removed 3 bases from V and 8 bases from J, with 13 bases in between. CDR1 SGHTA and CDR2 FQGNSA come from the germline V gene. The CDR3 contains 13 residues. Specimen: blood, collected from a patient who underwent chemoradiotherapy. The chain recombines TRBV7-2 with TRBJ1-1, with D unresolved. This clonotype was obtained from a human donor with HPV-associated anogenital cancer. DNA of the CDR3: TGTGCCAGCAGCTTTTCCCACGAAGGGGAAGCTTTCTTT. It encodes CASSFSHEGEAFF.